A single sample is the source of the 31 T cell receptor beta chains below, sequenced in a study of T-cell reconstitution after alpha-beta-depleted transplantation in children. The authors prepared the TCRbeta library with unique molecular identifiers. TCRdb analysed the PCR reads with MiXCR anew, one entry per CDR3 protein. The data contain approximately 190,000 distinct CDR3 sequences, about 8.4% of them singletons. Here the sequenced sample was PBMCs, mostly from graft donor cells, taken 360 days after TCRalphabeta/CD19-depleted stem cell transplant. The source is a male patient under 10 years old who had a stem cell transplant for acute myeloid leukemia, so the T cells may come from the graft donor.

This clonotype showed up many times. V and J are TRBV10-3 and TRBJ2-5; D is perhaps TRBD2 (5 bases). Trimming took 3 bases from V and 0 from J, leaving 11 bases between them. The germline CDR1 and CDR2 sequences are ENHRY and SYGVKD. CDR3 length: 15 amino acids. CDR3 bases: TGTGCCATCAGTGAACCTACTAGGAACCAAGAGACCCAGTACTTC. This sequence encodes CAISEPTRNQETQYF.

The table lists this clonotype with a few counts. The V and J genes are TRBV5-1 and TRBJ2-1; D is possibly TRBD2 (5 bases). V lost 2 bases to trimming and J lost 5 bases, with 8 bases between them. CDR1 and CDR2 from the germline V gene are SGHRS and YFSETQ. The CDR3 consists of 13 residues. The CDR3 reads CASSLAVNNEQFF. Written as DNA, the CDR3 is TGCGCCAGCAGCTTAGCGGTTAACAATGAGCAGTTCTTC.

This clonotype was seen ten or more times. The chain links TRBV12-3 or TRBV12-4 to TRBJ2-1; tentative D call: TRBD1 (5 bases). The CDR3 totals 15 residues. V lost 2 bases and J lost 7, with 15 bases in between. Here the CDR3 DNA reads TGTGCCAGCAGTTTAAGTAGCAGGGCGCTTAATGAGCAGTTCTTC. Amino acid sequence: CASSLSSRALNEQFF.

This clonotype came up a few times. This chain links TRBV20-1 with TRBJ2-2, with D perhaps TRBD1 (5 bases). The CDR3 totals 17 residues. Trimming pared 4 bases from V and 1 base from J, leaving 19 bases between. The germline gives CDR1 DFQATT, CDR2 SNEGSKA (reference sequence). CDR3 in DNA: TGCAGTGCTACTTCTCAGACAGATGCCATGAACACCGGGGAGCTGTTTTTT. Its protein product is CSATSQTDAMNTGELFF.

This clonotype was seen ten or more times. The V gene is TRBV6-2 or TRBV6-3, the J gene TRBJ2-7, with a tentative D call TRBD1 (6 bases). The CDR3 spans 13 residues. Germline V gene lookup returns CDR1 MNHEY and CDR2 SVGEGT. V was pared by 6 bases and J by 3 bases, with 12 bases between. CDR3: CASSLGQFYEQYF. The CDR3 DNA sequence: TGTGCCAGCAGCCTGGGACAATTCTACGAGCAGTACTTC.

The chain uses TRBV6-1 and TRBJ1-2; 9 positions match TRBD1. V shed 1 base, J shed 4 bases, and the junction held 7 bases outside the gene matches. From germline, CDR1 is MNHNS and CDR2 SASEGT. This CDR3 is 16 amino acids long. The CDR3 loop reads CASSEGSTGGIYGYTF. The CDR3 DNA reads as TGTGCCAGCAGTGAAGGCTCGACAGGGGGAATCTATGGCTACACCTTC.

This clonotype was counted a few times. The chain has TRBV6-1 and TRBJ1-2, with no clear D. V shed 7 bases and J shed 4 bases, with 16 bases lying between them. CDR3 length: 14 amino acids. Germline-derived CDR1 and CDR2 are MNHNS and SASEGT. The CDR3 bases are TGTGCCAGCACCACCTCCCGCAGCGGCTATGGCTACACCTTC. Protein sequence: CASTTSRSGYGYTF.

This clonotype was detected ten times or more. The V and J genes are TRBV5-1 and TRBJ2-2; 7 bases are a match to TRBD2. V lost 0 bases, J lost 4 bases, and 6 bases stayed unmatched. Looked up from germline, CDR1 is SGHRS and CDR2 is YFSETQ. The CDR3 has 16 amino acids. Here the CDR3 DNA reads TGCGCCAGCAGCTTGGCTGCGGGAGATTCCACCGGGGAGCTGTTTTTT. As protein: CASSLAAGDSTGELFF.

The chain has TRBV29-1 and TRBJ2-1; 10 bases are shared with TRBD1. This CDR3 has 13 residues. V dropped 7 bases and J dropped 6; count of bases not matched to a gene: 6. Germline CDR1 SQVTM, CDR2 ANQGSEA. CDR3 region: CSAGDRGTNEQFF. The CDR3 coding sequence is TGCAGCGCCGGGGACAGGGGTACCAATGAGCAGTTCTTC.

This clonotype was recorded a few times. The V gene is TRBV3-1, the J gene TRBJ1-1; no firm D call. The CDR3 length is 13 residues. The germline gives CDR1 LGHDT, CDR2 YNNKEL (reference sequence). V was clipped by 1 base and J by 2 bases, with 5 bases between them. Written as DNA, the CDR3 is TGTGCCAGCAGCCAAGTATTAAACACTGAAGCTTTCTTT. This codes for CASSQVLNTEAFF.

This clonotype was counted at least ten times. The chain is built from TRBV7-6 and TRBJ2-1; weak D call: TRBD1 (5 bases). Germline CDR1 reads SGHVS; CDR2 reads FNYEAQ. The V gene lost 3 bases and the J gene lost 4 bases, with 13 bases spanning the gap. CDR3 length: 15 amino acids. The CDR3 loop reads CASSFTRGAYNEQFF. Here the CDR3 DNA reads TGTGCCAGCAGCTTCACAAGGGGCGCATACAATGAGCAGTTCTTC.

This clonotype showed up many times. The J gene is TRBJ2-7, the V gene TRBV6-5; D gene ambiguous. Trimming cost V 2 bases and J 6 bases, with 11 bases left between them. Germline V gives CDR1 MNHEY, CDR2 SVGAGI. CDR3 length: 13 amino acids. The CDR3 DNA follows: TGTGCCAGCAGTTACCGCCAGGAATCCGAGCAGTACGTC. Its translation: CASSYRQESEQYV.

This chain joins TRBV7-9 and TRBJ2-5; no reliable D call. Trimming took off 0 bases at V and 4 bases at J, with 6 bases between the two ends. The CDR3 length is 13 residues. CDR1 and CDR2 from the germline V gene are SEHNR and FQNEAQ (reference sequence). In DNA, the CDR3 is TGTGCCAGCAGCTTAGCGTTCCCAGAGACCCAGTACTTC. Translation gives CASSLAFPETQYF.

This clonotype has a handful of counts. The chain uses TRBV20-1 and TRBJ2-7, with TRBD1 matching over 9 bases. CDR1 DFQATT and CDR2 SNEGSKA come from the germline V gene (reference sequence). The V segment lost 0 bases and the J segment 4 bases; nucleotides outside the gene matches: 7. This CDR3 comprises 15 residues. DNA for the CDR3: TGCAGTGCTAGAGATCCCCGGACAGGGGATTACGAGCAGTACTTC. Protein sequence: CSARDPRTGDYEQYF.

In its sample, this clonotype was seen a few times. V and J are TRBV4-3 and TRBJ2-5, with TRBD2 matching over 9 bases. Germline values: CDR1 LGHNA, CDR2 YSLEER. Germline trimming cut 0 bases from V and 5 bases from J; bases unmatched to any gene: 7. The CDR3 runs 16 residues. As DNA, the CDR3 is TGCGCCAGCAGCCAAGATGGGCTAGCGGGAAGGGAGACCCAGTACTTC. Translated, it gives CASSQDGLAGRETQYF.

The genes are TRBV6-5 and TRBJ2-5; D gene ambiguous. Germline loops: CDR1 MNHEY, CDR2 SVGAGI. V was cut by 2 bases and J by 4 bases, with 11 bases left in between. The CDR3 is 14 amino acids. CDR3 sequence reads: CASSYRPERETQYF. CDR3 DNA sequence: TGTGCCAGCAGTTACAGGCCCGAGAGAGAGACCCAGTACTTC.

This clonotype was detected ten times or more. This chain joins TRBV12-3 or TRBV12-4 and TRBJ1-2; no firm D call. The CDR3 extends over 13 amino acids. With 3 bases removed from V and 2 bases from J, the gap between germline ends came to 7 bases. The CDR3 loop is CASSFVENYGYTF. The CDR3 DNA sequence: TGTGCCAGCAGTTTTGTAGAGAACTATGGCTACACCTTC.

This clonotype was seen only a few times. V is TRBV18 and J is TRBJ1-1, with D unclear. This CDR3 has 15 amino acids. Germline V gene data show CDR1 as KGHSH and CDR2 as LQKENI. V lost 1 base to trimming and J lost 1 base, with 10 bases between them. CDR3: CASSPREVGNTEAFF. CDR3 nucleotide sequence: TGTGCCAGCTCACCACGTGAGGTTGGGAACACTGAAGCTTTCTTT.

The J gene is TRBJ1-5, the V gene TRBV2; tentatively, D is TRBD1 (6 bases). V lost 6 bases and J 7 bases, leaving 16 bases between the germline ends. The CDR3 runs to 14 residues. Germline V gene data show CDR1 as SNHLY and CDR2 as FYNNEI. The CDR3 coding sequence is TGTGCCAGCAGCGCACAGGGTGGGGGGCAGCCCCAGCATTTT. Translation: CASSAQGGGQPQHF. Full variable domain (rest looked up from reference TRBV2 and TRBJ1-5): EPEVTQTPSHQVTQMGQEVILRCVPISNHLYFYWYRQILGQKVEFLVSFYNNEISEKSEIFDDQFSVERPDGSNFTLKIRSTKLEDSAMYFCASSAQGGGQPQHFGDGTRLSIL.

The table lists this clonotype with many counts. The V gene is TRBV12-3 or TRBV12-4, the J gene TRBJ2-7; 8 bases agree with TRBD2. The J segment lost 7 bases and the V segment lost 1 base, leaving 6 bases of the junction unmatched. The CDR3 runs 14 residues. The CDR3 DNA follows: TGTGCCAGCAGTTTAGACGGGGGGGCTCAGGAGCAGTACGTC. Translation: CASSLDGGAQEQYV.

This clonotype was found many times. The chain uses TRBV25-1 and TRBJ2-5; TRBD2 matches at 12 bases. The CDR3 sequence is 14 residues long. CDR1 and CDR2 (germline): MGHDK, SYGVNS. J lost 3 bases, V lost 4 bases, and 0 bases had no gene match. The CDR3 region is CASSGTSGEETQYF. The CDR3 coding sequence is TGTGCCAGCAGTGGGACTAGCGGGGAAGAGACCCAGTACTTC.

There are a few counts of this clonotype. V usage is TRBV9 and J usage is TRBJ2-3; perhaps TRBD2 as D (6 bases). V lost 8 bases to trimming and J lost 4 bases, with 20 bases between them. There are 15 residues in the CDR3. Germline CDR1 SGDLS, CDR2 YYNGEE. Written as DNA, the CDR3 is TGTGCCAGGCGGGGTAAAGGGAAGACATCAGATACGCAGTATTTT. Protein: CARRGKGKTSDTQYF.

This rearrangement joins TRBV6-2 or TRBV6-3 to TRBJ2-1, with 11 positions matching TRBD2. The CDR3 has 14 residues. Per the germline V gene, CDR1 is MNHEY and CDR2 is SVGEGT. V lost 8 bases and J lost 10; bases outside the gene matches: 10. The CDR3 coding sequence is TGTGCCAGCCCTAATTTAGCGGGAGGGGGCGAGCAGTTCTTC. It is translated as CASPNLAGGGEQFF.

The chain uses TRBV3-1 and TRBJ2-7; possible D gene TRBD2, 5 bases. V shed 1 base and J shed 0 bases, with 10 bases lying between them. Germline-derived CDR1 and CDR2 are LGHDT and YNNKEL (reference sequence). The CDR3 covers 15 residues. CDR3 protein: CASSQGLAISYEQYF. In DNA, the CDR3 is TGTGCCAGCAGCCAAGGGCTAGCAATCTCCTACGAGCAGTACTTC.

This clonotype has ten or more counts. CDR3 protein: CASSFIAGAVDTGELFF. DNA for the CDR3: TGTGCCAGCAGCTTCATCGCGGGGGCGGTGGACACCGGGGAGCTGTTTTTT. The V and J genes are TRBV11-3 and TRBJ2-2; D possibly corresponds to TRBD2 (7 bases). The CDR3 contains 17 residues. In germline, CDR1 is SGHNT, CDR2 YENEEA. V gave up 3 bases and J gave up 3 bases, with 17 bases separating them.

The chain recombines TRBV20-1 with TRBJ2-4; D not resolved. The ends were cut back, 6 bases at V and 2 bases at J, with 8 bases in the middle. The CDR3 is made up of 12 amino acids. Per the germline V gene, CDR1 is DFQATT and CDR2 is SNEGSKA (reference sequence). The CDR3 loop reads CSARWTKNIQYF. Written as DNA, the CDR3 is TGCAGTGCCCGCTGGACCAAAAACATTCAGTACTTC.

CDR3 loop: CASSQTASLSGEQYF. The CDR3 bases are TGCGCCAGCAGCCAGACCGCGTCCCTATCTGGGGAGCAGTACTTC. This sequence joins TRBV5-1 and TRBJ2-7; no reliable D call. Trimming cost V 4 bases and J 7 bases, with 21 bases left between them. CDR3 length: 15 amino acids. In germline, CDR1 is SGHRS, CDR2 YFSETQ. Full variable domain (outside the CDR3, taken from reference TRBV5-1 and TRBJ2-7): KAGVTQTPRYLIKTRGQQVTLSCSPISGHRSVSWYQQTPGQGLQFLFEYFSETQRNKGNFPGRFSGRQFSNSRSEMNVSTLELGDSALYLCASSQTASLSGEQYFGPGTRLTVT.

V and J are TRBV6-5 and TRBJ2-5; D possibly corresponds to TRBD1 (5 bases). The CDR3 consists of 11 residues. Germline-derived CDR1 and CDR2 are MNHEY and SVGAGI. Trimming pared 7 bases from V and 4 bases from J, leaving 7 bases between. The CDR3 is CASNRGETQYF. The CDR3 DNA reads as TGTGCCAGCAATAGGGGAGAGACCCAGTACTTC.

The rearrangement joins TRBV4-3 to TRBJ1-2; no firm D call. The germline CDR1 and CDR2 sequences are LGHNA and YSLEER. V gave up 4 bases and J gave up 0 bases, with 18 bases separating them. The CDR3 runs 17 residues. The CDR3 spells CASSPHPMQDPNYGYTF. CDR3 DNA: TGCGCCAGCAGCCCTCACCCGATGCAGGACCCTAACTATGGCTACACCTTC.

This clonotype was counted ten times or more. V gene TRBV7-9 combines with J gene TRBJ2-5; TRBD1 agrees at 11 bases. V trimming: 4 bases; J trimming: 5 bases; junction bases outside the gene matches: 6. CDR3 length: 15 amino acids. Per the germline V gene, CDR1 is SEHNR and CDR2 is FQNEAQ (reference sequence). This chain's CDR3 is CASSSGQGVGETQYF. The CDR3 DNA is TGTGCCAGCAGCTCGGGACAGGGGGTGGGCGAGACCCAGTACTTC.

This clonotype has a count of ten or more. V gene TRBV7-9 combines with J gene TRBJ2-6; possible D gene TRBD2, 5 bases. There are 15 residues in the CDR3. Germline-derived CDR1 and CDR2 are SEHNR and FQNEAQ (reference sequence). Trimming cost V 4 bases and J 2 bases, with 9 bases left between them. The CDR3 reads CASSSRRTGANVLTF. For the CDR3, the DNA is TGTGCCAGCAGCTCTCGGAGGACTGGGGCCAACGTCCTGACTTTC.